Following are 19 T cell receptor beta chains from one sample sequenced in a study of CD8+ T cells in alopecia areata (dated by TCRdb to the late 2010s). The library was built by means of the immunoSEQ multiplex PCR assay. RNA was extracted from all samples and reverse transcribed into cDNA as template for TCR sequencing. The clones in this table, taken by TCRdb from immuneACCESS, are in-frame only. Not every clone is retained; where verified, under half of the shortfall comes from an unresolved V gene, and the cause of the rest is unknown. The sample includes approximately 150,000 clones, with 67% observed a single time. The top ten clonotypes cover roughly 11% of the sample. This sample's time point label indicates: baseline before oral tofacitinib. The input for sequencing was CD8+ T cells sorted from blood, taken at week 0. These receptors all come from a human donor with alopecia areata.

This clone was recorded a few times. This chain connects TRBV30 to TRBJ2-6; D is possibly TRBD1 or TRBD2 (5 bases each). Germline loops: CDR1 GTSNPN, CDR2 SVGIG (reference sequence). CDR3 length: 16 amino acids. The V end was cut by 5 bases, the J end by 0 bases, with 14 bases between. The CDR3 spells CAWEDQGASGANVLTF. The CDR3 region has the DNA TGTGCCTGGGAGGATCAGGGAGCCTCTGGGGCCAACGTCCTGACTTTC.

Remarks on this clone: The sample carries other DNA sequences with the same CDR3. J is TRBJ1-1 and V is TRBV6-5, with unresolved D. The CDR3 runs 11 residues. Germline CDR1 reads MNHEY; CDR2 reads SVGAGI. V lost 2 bases, J lost 5 bases, and 3 bases lay in between. The CDR3 DNA sequence: TGTGCCAGCAGTTACGGGACTGAAGCTTTCTTT. Amino acids: CASSYGTEAFF.

The table lists this clone with a count of one. Other DNA sequences in this specimen translate into the identical CDR3. The rearrangement joins TRBV2 to TRBJ1-2, with D possibly being TRBD1 (5 bases). The germline V and J ends were trimmed by 3 bases and 6 bases, with 8 bases remaining between them. CDR3 length: 12 residues. The germline gives CDR1 SNHLY, CDR2 FYNNEI. The CDR3 reads CASSDRVDGYTF. The CDR3 DNA follows: TGTGCCAGCAGTGACAGGGTAGATGGCTACACCTTC.

V and J are TRBV30 and TRBJ2-1; D remains unclear. This CDR3 region has 11 residues. V was pared by 5 bases and J by 6 bases, with 8 bases between. The germline CDR1 and CDR2 sequences are GTSNPN and SVGIG (reference sequence). This CDR3 reads CAWRPCNEQFF. In nucleotides, the CDR3 is TGTGCCTGGCGACCTTGCAATGAGCAGTTCTTC.

The CDR3 DNA is TGTGCCAGCAGCTTAAGTGGGGGAACCAATCAGCCCCAGCATTTT. Encoded protein: CASSLSGGTNQPQHF. This sequence joins TRBV7-2 and TRBJ1-5; D possibly corresponds to TRBD1 (5 bases). This CDR3 contains 15 residues. The germline V and J ends were trimmed by 2 bases and 3 bases, with 11 bases remaining between them. Germline CDR1 is SGHTA and CDR2 is FQGNSA. The entire variable domain, with the rest obtained from reference TRBV7-2 and TRBJ1-5, is as follows: GAGVSQSPSNKVTEKGKDVELRCDPISGHTALYWYRQSLGQGLEFLIYFQGNSAPDKSGLPSDRFSAERTGGSVSTLTIQRTQQEDSAVYLCASSLSGGTNQPQHFGDGTRLSIL.

By proportion, this clone is medium-sized. The chain has TRBV14 and TRBJ2-5; weak D call: TRBD2 (6 bases). Trimming took 4 bases from V and 2 from J, leaving 20 bases between them. This CDR3 region has 17 residues. Germline lookup yields CDR1 SGHDN and CDR2 FVKESK. CDR3 bases: TGTGCCAGCAGCCCCTCTGGGGCCCTAGCGAGACAAGAGACCCAGTACTTC. Protein: CASSPSGALARQETQYF.

This clone was counted once. The rearrangement joins TRBV7-9 to TRBJ2-7; TRBD1 might be the D (5 bases). V dropped 4 bases and J dropped 2 bases, with 9 bases sitting between them. This CDR3 is 13 amino acids long. From germline, CDR1 is SEHNR and CDR2 FQNEAQ (reference sequence). This chain's CDR3 is CASSSWGTYEQYF. CDR3 bases: TGTGCCAGCAGCTCCTGGGGCACCTACGAGCAGTACTTC.

The chain uses TRBV27 and TRBJ1-2, with unresolved D. Germline V gene data show CDR1 as MNHEY and CDR2 as SMNVEV (reference sequence). The CDR3 is made up of 16 amino acids. V shed 5 bases and J shed 0 bases, with 16 bases lying between them. DNA for the CDR3: TGTGCCAGCAGTCCCGGACCCTCAAGAGCTAACTATGGCTACACCTTC. This translates into CASSPGPSRANYGYTF.

In its sample, this clone was seen a few times. CDR3 protein: CAWSVQLEAFF. Here the CDR3 DNA reads TGTGCCTGGAGTGTACAACTTGAAGCTTTCTTT. The chain is built from TRBV30 and TRBJ1-1; no clear D. V was trimmed by 0 bases and J by 7 bases, leaving 6 bases between them. Germline V gene data show CDR1 as GTSNPN and CDR2 as SVGIG (reference sequence). The length of the CDR3 is 11 residues.

The chain carries TRBV27 and TRBJ1-1; unclear D gene. The CDR3 runs 12 residues. Trimming removed 5 bases from V and 1 base from J, with 5 bases in between. Germline V gene sequence: CDR1 MNHEY, CDR2 SMNVEV (reference sequence). The CDR3 DNA reads as TGTGCCAGCAGTCGGTCGAACACTGAAGCTTTCTTT. Amino acid sequence: CASSRSNTEAFF.

This clone was picked up one time. CDR3 sequence reads: CASSPRDHTDTQYF. The CDR3 coding sequence is TGTGCCAGCAGTCCCCGGGACCACACAGATACGCAGTATTTT. The V and J genes are TRBV6-5 and TRBJ2-3; either TRBD1 or TRBD2 may supply D (5 bases each). Trimming left V 5 bases short and J 2 bases short, with 11 bases between. Germline V gene data show CDR1 as MNHEY and CDR2 as SVGAGI. This CDR3 spans 14 amino acids.

This chain joins TRBV29-1 and TRBJ1-1; D uncertain. Germline CDR1 SQVTM, CDR2 ANQGSEA. V lost 5 bases to trimming and J lost 7 bases, with 8 bases between them. The CDR3 has 10 residues. The CDR3 reads CSVSVGEAFF. CDR3 coding DNA: TGCAGCGTTTCGGTGGGTGAAGCTTTCTTT.

This clone has a handful of counts. CDR3 region: CASSDGNSPLHF. The DNA for the CDR3 is TGTGCCAGCAGTGATGGAAATTCACCCCTCCACTTT. The rearrangement joins TRBV25-1 to TRBJ1-6; D is undetermined. Germline V gene sequence: CDR1 MGHDK, CDR2 SYGVNS. The length of the CDR3 is 12 residues. The V end was cut by 3 bases, the J end by 7 bases, with 4 bases between.

In DNA, the CDR3 is TGCGCCAGCAGAAGGGACAGGGGAGAGAGAAACACTGAAGCTTTCTTT. Translating gives CASRRDRGERNTEAFF. The chain is built from TRBV5-1 and TRBJ1-1; TRBD1 agrees at 10 bases. V was clipped by 5 bases and J by 2 bases; unmatched bases: 9. Germline-derived CDR1 and CDR2 are SGHRS and YFSETQ. The CDR3 sequence is 16 residues long.

V usage is TRBV19 and J usage is TRBJ2-7; 7 nucleotides agree with TRBD1. The CDR3 contains 15 residues. The V gene end was trimmed by 6 bases and the J gene end by 2 bases; junction bases not matched to a gene: 10. The germline V gene encodes CDR1 LNHDA and CDR2 SQIVND (reference sequence). The DNA of the CDR3 is TGTGCCAGTAGCCCTCGACAGGGTGGGACCTACGAGCAGTACTTC. Its protein product is CASSPRQGGTYEQYF.

This sequence joins TRBV5-6 and TRBJ2-2, with a weak D call TRBD2 (6 bases). Germline V lookup: CDR1 SGHDT, CDR2 YYEEEE. This CDR3 region has 12 residues. Trimming left V 3 bases short and J 6 bases short, with 6 bases between. The CDR3 coding sequence is TGTGCCAGCAGCTCGGGGGCCGGGGAGCTGTTTTTT. It translates to CASSSGAGELFF.

This clone was counted a few times. This chain joins TRBV15 and TRBJ2-1; D call uncertain. CDR1 and CDR2 from the germline V gene are LNHNV and YYDKDF (reference sequence). The CDR3 is 15 residues long. The V end lost 5 bases, the J end lost 2 bases, and 13 bases lay between the germline ends. CDR3 sequence: CATSSMRFPYNEQFF. The CDR3 DNA sequence: TGTGCCACCAGCTCCATGAGGTTTCCCTACAATGAGCAGTTCTTC.

CDR3 region: CASSPDQGSRGYTF. The CDR3 bases are TGTGCCAGCAGCCCAGACCAGGGTTCCCGTGGCTACACCTTC. The chain uses TRBV5-6 and TRBJ1-2, with D perhaps TRBD1 (5 bases). Looked up from germline, CDR1 is SGHDT and CDR2 is YYEEEE. V was shortened by 4 bases and J by 7 bases, with 17 bases between the two germline ends. CDR3 length: 14 residues.

The chain uses TRBV2 and TRBJ1-5; no clear D. This CDR3 is built from 15 residues. V was cut by 3 bases and J by 3 bases, with 12 bases left in between. Looked up from germline, CDR1 is SNHLY and CDR2 is FYNNEI. CDR3 sequence (DNA): TGTGCCAGCAGTGAGAGGATGCAGGTCAATCAGCCCCAGCATTTT. Its translation is CASSERMQVNQPQHF.